These 19 T cell receptor beta chains were all obtained from the same sample, sequenced in a study of T cell responses to AZD1222 COVID-19 vaccine (dated by TCRdb to about 2021). The time point label corresponds to: baseline before first vaccination. The receptor library was made with the immunoSEQ multiplex PCR assay. Sourced from immuneACCESS, this table was stored by TCRdb with only in-frame sequences that have V and J called. A share of the clones is absent; for the studies checked, an unresolved V gene accounts for under half, and the remainder has no known explanation. The sample table holds 52,000 or so clones, of which roughly 83% were seen once. The ten biggest clones cover roughly 30% of the sample. This specimen was peripheral blood, taken on day 0 of AZD1222 vaccination. Receptor source: an adult in good health.

This clone appeared once. This chain links TRBV27 with TRBJ1-6, with 7 bases that match TRBD1. Germline-derived CDR1 and CDR2 are MNHEY and SMNVEV (reference sequence). The junction had 6 bases not matched to a gene; V was cut back by 7 bases and J by 0 bases. The CDR3 runs to 16 residues. The CDR3 here is CASKLDRSSYNSPLHF. Here the CDR3 DNA reads TGTGCCAGCAAACTGGACAGGAGCTCCTATAATTCACCCCTCCACTTT.

The V call is TRBV13, the J call TRBJ1-2, with TRBD1 identical over 9 bases. V lost 6 bases to trimming and J lost 8 bases; unmatched junction nucleotides: 7. This CDR3 has 13 amino acids. Per the germline V gene, CDR1 is PRHDT and CDR2 is FYEKMQ (reference sequence). The CDR3 DNA is TGTGCCAGCAGAAAACAGGGGGCGGAAGGCTACACCTTC. Protein product: CASRKQGAEGYTF. Full variable domain (outside the CDR3, taken from reference TRBV13 and TRBJ1-2): AAGVIQSPRHLIKEKRETATLKCYPIPRHDTVYWYQQGPGQDPQFLISFYEKMQSDKGSIPDRFSAQQFSDYHSELNMSSLELGDSALYFCASRKQGAEGYTFGSGTRLTVV.

The rearrangement joins TRBV5-1 to TRBJ2-2, with a tentative D call TRBD1 (5 bases). Germline CDR1 and CDR2: SGHRS and YFSETQ. Trimming took 0 bases from V and 6 from J, leaving 9 bases between them. The CDR3 extends over 14 amino acids. The CDR3 loop reads CASSLGQSSGELFF. As DNA, the CDR3 is TGCGCCAGCAGCTTGGGACAGAGTTCCGGGGAGCTGTTTTTT.

This chain joins TRBV30 and TRBJ1-5, with D perhaps matching TRBD1 (6 bases). The CDR3 loop spans 16 amino acids. Germline lookup yields CDR1 GTSNPN and CDR2 SVGIG (reference sequence). V was shortened by 5 bases and J by 4 bases, with 21 bases between the two germline ends. The CDR3 DNA reads as TGTGCCTGGGGTCTGGTGGGGGGGCCTCGAAATCAGCCCCAGCATTTT. It is translated as CAWGLVGGPRNQPQHF.

This chain joins TRBV28 and TRBJ1-3, with D unclear. The germline V and J ends were trimmed by 3 bases and 0 bases, with 6 bases remaining between them. This CDR3 is built from 14 residues. In germline, CDR1 is MDHEN, CDR2 SYDVKM. The CDR3 sequence is CASSFLNSGNTIYF. Here the CDR3 DNA reads TGTGCCAGCAGTTTCCTAAACTCTGGAAACACCATATATTTT. Looking up the rest from reference TRBV28 and TRBJ1-3 gives the full variable domain: DVKVTQSSRYLVKRTGEKVFLECVQDMDHENMFWYRQDPGLGLRLIYFSYDVKMKEKGDIPEGYSVSREKKERFSLILESASTNQTSMYLCASSFLNSGNTIYFGEGSWLTVV.

The chain has TRBV25-1 and TRBJ2-7; maybe TRBD2 (6 bases). The ends were cut back, 6 bases at V and 0 bases at J, with 9 bases in the middle. The CDR3 contains 13 residues. Germline CDR1 MGHDK, CDR2 SYGVNS. CDR3 coding DNA: TGTGCCAGCAGGGCTAGCGCCTCCTACGAGCAGTACTTC. Translation gives CASRASASYEQYF.

The chain links TRBV27 to TRBJ2-2; 11 bases map to TRBD2. This CDR3 spans 18 amino acids. CDR1 and CDR2 (germline): MNHEY, SMNVEV (reference sequence). V gave up 6 bases and J gave up 1 base; unmatched junction bases: 10. In DNA form, the CDR3 reads TGTGCCAGCAGCCCTGTCTCCCTAGCGGGAGGGAACACCGGGGAGCTGTTTTTT. Encoded protein: CASSPVSLAGGNTGELFF.

The chain is built from TRBV4-2 and TRBJ2-6; D might be TRBD1 (5 bases). V was trimmed by 4 bases and J by 4 bases, leaving 14 bases between them. CDR3 length: 16 residues. The germline CDR1 and CDR2 sequences are LGHNA and YNFKEQ. CDR3 region: CASSRSAGSGANVLTF. CDR3 DNA: TGTGCCAGCAGCCGCTCAGCAGGGTCCGGGGCCAACGTCCTGACTTTC.

The chain joins TRBV16 to TRBJ1-1; no clear D. The CDR3 covers 13 residues. Trimming left V 2 bases short and J 3 bases short, with 7 bases between. The germline CDR1 and CDR2 sequences are KGHSY and FQNENV. The CDR3 is CASSQRGDTEAFF. For the CDR3, the DNA is TGTGCCAGCAGCCAACGGGGAGACACTGAAGCTTTCTTT.

This chain joins TRBV5-6 and TRBJ2-2; no firm D call. Between the trimmed V and J ends, which lost 1 base and 5 bases, there was a span of 6 bases. The germline gives CDR1 SGHDT, CDR2 YYEEEE. This CDR3 has 13 residues. The CDR3, as DNA: TGTGCCAGCAGCTTGTTAGAAACCGGGGAGCTGTTTTTT. Encoded protein: CASSLLETGELFF.

The CDR3 DNA is TGTGCCAGCAGCCCAGCCCTGGAAAACAGGGGTGCCACTGAAGCTTTCTTT. This codes for CASSPALENRGATEAFF. This sequence joins TRBV4-2 and TRBJ1-1; TRBD1 matches 7 bases. The CDR3 loop spans 17 amino acids. Trimming took 4 bases from V and 4 from J; bases not matched to a gene: 15. CDR1 is LGHNA, CDR2 YNFKEQ, per germline.

The rearrangement links TRBV7-2 to TRBJ2-1; tentative D call: TRBD2 (5 bases). The CDR3 extends over 16 amino acids. Germline loops: CDR1 SGHTA, CDR2 FQGNSA. V lost 6 bases and J 0 bases, leaving 15 bases between the germline ends. The CDR3 here is CASSHQSGNSYNEQFF. The CDR3 DNA reads as TGTGCCAGCAGTCACCAAAGCGGAAACTCCTACAATGAGCAGTTCTTC.

The chain couples TRBV14 to TRBJ1-3; no definite D call. CDR1 and CDR2 (germline): SGHDN, FVKESK. The V end was cut by 7 bases, the J end by 0 bases, with 10 bases between. The CDR3 consists of 14 residues. CDR3 protein: CASNKGYSGNTIYF. In nucleotides, the CDR3 is TGTGCCAGCAATAAGGGATACTCTGGAAACACCATATATTTT.

The chain recombines TRBV9 with TRBJ2-1; 9 bases fit TRBD2. The V gene's germline CDR1 is SGDLS and CDR2 YYNGEE. This CDR3 has 15 amino acids. The junction had 4 bases not matched to a gene; V was cut back by 2 bases and J by 4 bases. This chain's CDR3 is CASSVQREDYNEQFF. CDR3 DNA sequence: TGTGCCAGCAGCGTCCAGCGGGAGGATTACAATGAGCAGTTCTTC. The full variable domain, with the rest looked up from reference TRBV9 and TRBJ2-1, is DSGVTQTPKHLITATGQRVTLRCSPRSGDLSVYWYQQSLDQGLQFLIQYYNGEERAKGNILERFSAQQFPDLHSELNLSSLELGDSALYFCASSVQREDYNEQFFGPGTRLTVL.

The rearrangement uses TRBV28 and TRBJ2-5; 9 bases match TRBD2. V gave up 6 bases and J gave up 3 bases; unmatched junction bases: 8. Germline CDR1 MDHEN, CDR2 SYDVKM. This CDR3 has 15 amino acids. CDR3 protein: CASSLSGRGEETQYF. The CDR3 DNA reads TGTGCCAGCAGCCTTAGCGGGAGAGGGGAAGAGACCCAGTACTTC.

This clone was counted between two and nine times. The chain links TRBV4-3 to TRBJ1-4; D ambiguous. CDR1 and CDR2 from the germline V gene are LGHNA and YSLEER. V lost 6 bases to trimming and J lost 5 bases, with 13 bases between them. The CDR3 totals 14 residues. DNA for the CDR3: TGCGCCAGCAGGCGCGGGGTCGGAAATGAAAAACTGTTTTTT. Translating gives CASRRGVGNEKLFF.

This sequence joins TRBV6-4 and TRBJ1-1, with 9 bases lining up with TRBD1. CDR1 MRHNA and CDR2 SNTAGT come from the germline V gene. V gave up 2 bases and J gave up 7 bases; unmatched junction bases: 5. The CDR3 is 14 amino acids. The CDR3 DNA reads TGTGCCAGCAGTGACACGGACAGGGGAGTTGAAGCTTTCTTT. Translated, it gives CASSDTDRGVEAFF.

The CDR3 nucleotides read TGTGCCAGCAGCGTAGGGGTGGGTACCGGGGAGCTGTTTTTT. This gives the protein CASSVGVGTGELFF. The chain employs TRBV9 and TRBJ2-2, with no clear D. V lost 0 bases and J lost 5, with 8 bases in between. The CDR3 is 14 residues long. The germline gives CDR1 SGDLS, CDR2 YYNGEE.

The chain uses TRBV5-1 and TRBJ2-7; unclear D gene. V lost 0 bases and J lost 2, with 15 bases in between. The CDR3 is 16 residues long. Germline CDR1 and CDR2: SGHRS and YFSETQ. The CDR3 DNA reads as TGCGCCAGCAGCTTGGAGGTCGGGCAGCTCGCCTACGAGCAGTACTTC. It yields the protein CASSLEVGQLAYEQYF.